This TCR beta chain was identified in a study of blood T cell repertoires in COVID-19 (dated by TCRdb to about 2020). General notes on the study: Samples from collaborators originated in the United States, Italy and Spain and spanned both the acute and convalescent phases of COVID-19. The prospective study material was composed of cDNA or gDNA derived from T cells, B-cell-depleted T cells, or PBMCs. Deeply sampled blood TCRbeta repertoires from subjects exposed to, actively infected with, or recovered from COVID-19 were included in the dataset. The repertoires were released in a freely available public database meant as a resource for research on the immune response to SARS-CoV-2. The samples were drawn from the first 160 participants of the ongoing ImmuneRACE study and from some 1,300 subjects provided by 6 global collaborators. A de-identified subject ID, COVID-19 status, age in years and sex were almost always included in the sample metadata. Where available, HLA class I and class II types were obtained from metadata supplied by the sample provider rather than from assay-based typing. Points the paper makes about the study in general: The quantity of clinical and demographic metadata differed by source and by participant and was supplied without curation.

TCRbeta CDR3 regions were amplified from genomic DNA by means of the immunoSEQ Assay, a bias-controlled multiplex PCR. In the paper's pipeline: Within the assay, amplification of reference gene primers was used to estimate how many nucleated cells each sample contained. Sequence reads were collapsed and filtered to measure the absolute abundance of every unique TCRbeta CDR3 rearrangement. For each sample, productive Simpson clonality was calculated as the square root of Simpson's diversity index across productive rearrangements. The clones in this table, taken by TCRdb from immuneACCESS, are in-frame only. Not every clone is retained; where verified, under half of the shortfall comes from an unresolved V gene, and the cause of the rest is unknown. The D gene and trimming were derived from the DNA, and the V and J assignments and clone size from that table. This sample lists 300,000 to 400,000 clones; about 89% were detected once. The ten top clones hold around 4.8% of the sample.

Participants in the prospective study were enrolled through a virtual design, were aged roughly 18 to 100 years, and lived in about two dozen United States geographic areas. Cohort assignment in the prospective study relied on participant-reported clinical history from a screening survey and a study questionnaire. Recovered participants in ImmuneRACE Cohort 3 were defined as having two consecutive negative NP/OP PCR tests, clearance from a healthcare professional, or resolution of symptoms. Each participant in the prospective study had whole blood, serum and a nasopharyngeal or oropharyngeal swab collected by mobile phlebotomists. Participants in the prospective study had the option to provide additional blood draws and questionnaires over an approximately two-month period. Before DNA extraction, blood samples from the prospective study were shipped at room temperature or frozen. This clone was counted between two and nine times. Its recognized antigen is unknown. No base quality information exists; no much larger clone differs at one position.

V and J are trimmed by 4 bases and 8 bases, and the gene matches miss 5 bases of the junction. CDR1 and CDR2 (SGHTA, FQGNSA) derive from the germline V gene. The CDR3 contains 15 residues, cysteine and phenylalanine counted. Of all the DNA, just the CDR3 is kept, 45 bases in frame from base 1. The origin of this receptor is a man aged 60 to 75 who had recovered from COVID-19. Material for sequencing was PBMCs or T cells enriched from blood (not recorded which). Recombination linked TRBV7-2 to TRBJ1-6, with 10 middle bases fitting TRBD1. The nucleotide sequence is TGTGCCAGCAGCTCGACAGGGGGCTGGGATTCACCCCTCCACTTT. Its product reads: CASSSTGGWDSPLHF. When the CDR3 is completed using the reference TRBV7-2 and TRBJ1-6 genes on either side, the full variable domain is GAGVSQSPSNKVTEKGKDVELRCDPISGHTALYWYRQSLGQGLEFLIYFQGNSAPDKSGLPSDRFSAERTGGSVSTLTIQRTQQEDSAVYLCASSSTGGWDSPLHFGNGTRLTVT.